A single sample is the source of the 19 T cell receptor beta chains below, sequenced in a study of blood T cell repertoires in COVID-19. Using immunoSEQ multiplex PCR, the repertoire was profiled, and TCRdb retains in-frame clones only, with some absent. Of 270,000 or so clones listed, 90% are singletons. Specimen: PBMCs or T cells enriched from blood (not recorded which). Source of these receptors: a woman between 25 and 40 years old with acute COVID-19.

The CDR3, as DNA: TGCGCCAGCAGCTTGGGGGGACTAGCGGGGCCGCTGGCAGATACGCAGTATTTT. The encoded protein is CASSLGGLAGPLADTQYF. The chain links TRBV5-1 to TRBJ2-3; the match to TRBD2 covers 13 bases. Per the germline V gene, CDR1 is SGHRS and CDR2 is YFSETQ. The CDR3 runs to 18 residues. The ends lost 0 bases at V and 4 bases at J; junction bases unmatched: 8.

V and J are TRBV28 and TRBJ2-7, with 9 positions matching TRBD1. From germline, CDR1 is MDHEN and CDR2 SYDVKM. This CDR3 contains 15 residues. Germline trimming cut 6 bases from V and 1 base from J; bases unmatched to any gene: 7. CDR3 protein: CASRSPGQGSYEQYF. The CDR3 nucleotides read TGTGCCAGCAGATCACCGGGACAGGGTTCCTACGAGCAGTACTTC.

The chain links TRBV5-4 to TRBJ2-7, with 10 positions matching TRBD2. With 4 bases clipped from V and 4 bases from J, the junction kept 8 bases outside the gene matches. Germline CDR1 and CDR2: SGHNT and YYREEE (reference sequence). The CDR3 has 15 residues. The CDR3 region is CASSTPGLADYEQYF. DNA for the CDR3: TGTGCCAGCAGCACTCCCGGACTAGCGGATTACGAGCAGTACTTC.

The chain couples TRBV5-6 to TRBJ1-1, with D maybe TRBD1 (6 bases). The CDR3 runs 16 residues. Germline CDR1 SGHDT, CDR2 YYEEEE. The V end was cut by 0 bases, the J end by 8 bases, with 20 bases between. The CDR3 reads CASSLDVGFGRGEAFF. DNA for the CDR3: TGTGCCAGCAGCTTGGATGTCGGGTTTGGAAGGGGGGAAGCTTTCTTT.

J is TRBJ2-7 and V is TRBV6-5; TRBD1 might be the D (6 bases). CDR1 and CDR2 from the germline V gene are MNHEY and SVGAGI. This CDR3 comprises 15 residues. Trimming took off 5 bases at V and 0 bases at J, with 14 bases between the two ends. CDR3 amino acids: CASSLPGTPSYEQYF. The CDR3 region has the DNA TGTGCCAGCAGTCTTCCCGGGACACCCTCCTACGAGCAGTACTTC.

The rearrangement joins TRBV4-1 to TRBJ2-7, with 12 bases aligning to TRBD2. The CDR3 extends over 15 amino acids. After removal of 0 bases from V and 4 bases from J, the junction contained 1 base not matched to a gene. Germline V CDR1 and CDR2: MGHRA, YSYEKL. In DNA form, the CDR3 reads TGCGCCAGCAGCCAAGAAGGGACTAGCGGGTACGAGCAGTACTTC. It is translated as CASSQEGTSGYEQYF.

On this clone: Mismatch with germline at one junction end may stem from a read error. V and J are TRBV2 and TRBJ2-2, with 11 bases identical to TRBD1. Germline V gene data show CDR1 as SNHLY and CDR2 as FYNNEI. This CDR3 region has 15 residues. The CDR3 sequence is CASREGTGGTGELFF. For the CDR3, the DNA is TGTGCCAGCAGGGAAGGGACAGGGGGCACCGGGGAGCTGTTTTTT.

The chain combines TRBV14 with TRBJ2-3; weak D call: TRBD1 (5 bases). Deletions cut 1 base from V and 4 bases from J, with 9 bases between. Germline CDR1 SGHDN, CDR2 FVKESK. There are 14 residues in the CDR3. This CDR3 reads CASSQGGPSDTQYF. As DNA, the CDR3 is TGTGCCAGCAGCCAAGGGGGCCCTTCAGATACGCAGTATTTT.

The gene calls are TRBV6-4 and TRBJ1-1; TRBD1 is a possible D gene (6 bases). V lost 3 bases to trimming and J lost 1 base, with 15 bases between them. The germline V gene encodes CDR1 MRHNA and CDR2 SNTAGT. The CDR3 loop spans 16 amino acids. Here the CDR3 reads CASSEIRGRRNTEAFF. The CDR3, as DNA: TGTGCCAGCAGTGAGATCAGGGGAAGGAGGAACACTGAAGCTTTCTTT.

The chain couples TRBV6-5 to TRBJ1-6; 9 bases are a match to TRBD1. This CDR3 has 14 amino acids. V shed 5 bases and J 7 bases; nucleotides not matched to a gene: 3. Germline values: CDR1 MNHEY, CDR2 SVGAGI. CDR3 nucleotides: TGTGCCAGCAGTAGGACAGGGGAAAATTCACCCCTCCACTTT. Translated: CASSRTGENSPLHF.

The chain combines TRBV20-1 with TRBJ2-1; a weak D match, TRBD2 (6 bases). Looked up from germline, CDR1 is DFQATT and CDR2 is SNEGSKA (reference sequence). V shed 2 bases and J shed 8 bases, with 7 bases lying between them. The CDR3 has 11 residues. The CDR3 spells CSARWGDEQFF. CDR3 in DNA: TGCAGTGCTAGATGGGGGGATGAGCAGTTCTTC.

The chain employs TRBV28 and TRBJ1-5, with 7 bases that match TRBD1. Germline V lookup: CDR1 MDHEN, CDR2 SYDVKM. CDR3 length: 15 amino acids. Trimming cost V 3 bases and J 7 bases; bases outside gene matches: 9. CDR3 protein: CASSFRGGGWQPQHF. CDR3 DNA: TGTGCCAGCAGTTTTAGAGGGGGCGGGTGGCAGCCCCAGCATTTT. The complete variable domain, with remaining parts taken from reference TRBV28 and TRBJ1-5, reads DVKVTQSSRYLVKRTGEKVFLECVQDMDHENMFWYRQDPGLGLRLIYFSYDVKMKEKGDIPEGYSVSREKKERFSLILESASTNQTSMYLCASSFRGGGWQPQHFGDGTRLSIL.

V and J are TRBV6-5 and TRBJ2-6; D unclear. CDR1 is MNHEY and CDR2 is SVGAGI in the germline V gene. The ends were cut back, 5 bases at V and 2 bases at J, with 10 bases in the middle. The CDR3 sequence is 15 residues long. As DNA, the CDR3 is TGTGCCAGCAGTCCTCCTCGTGCTGGGGCCAACGTCCTGACTTTC. Amino acid sequence: CASSPPRAGANVLTF.

V usage is TRBV28 and J usage is TRBJ1-4; weak D call: TRBD1 (6 bases). V was shortened by 9 bases and J by 8 bases, with 16 bases between the two germline ends. CDR3 length: 13 residues. CDR1 is MDHEN, CDR2 SYDVKM, per germline. In DNA, the CDR3 is TGTGCCAGTCGTGGACAGTTAGACGAAAAACTGTTTTTT. This sequence encodes CASRGQLDEKLFF. Together with reference TRBV28 and TRBJ1-4, the CDR3 gives the full variable domain: DVKVTQSSRYLVKRTGEKVFLECVQDMDHENMFWYRQDPGLGLRLIYFSYDVKMKEKGDIPEGYSVSREKKERFSLILESASTNQTSMYLCASRGQLDEKLFFGSGTQLSVL.

The J gene is TRBJ2-1, the V gene TRBV5-1; 9 bases align to TRBD2. The junction had 11 bases not matched to a gene; V was cut back by 0 bases and J by 10 bases. The CDR3 runs to 16 residues. The V gene's germline CDR1 is SGHRS and CDR2 YFSETQ. The CDR3 DNA reads TGCGCCAGCAGCTTGGATAATCTAGCGGGAAGTAGGGAGCAGTTCTTC. It specifies CASSLDNLAGSREQFF.

The V and J genes are TRBV6-1 and TRBJ2-2, with TRBD2 as a possible D gene (5 bases). V lost 2 bases to trimming and J lost 6 bases, with 19 bases between them. Looked up from germline, CDR1 is MNHNS and CDR2 is SASEGT. The CDR3 is made up of 17 amino acids. The CDR3 protein is CASSESGWVSGPGELFF. In DNA, the CDR3 is TGTGCCAGCAGTGAATCGGGGTGGGTTTCCGGACCCGGGGAGCTGTTTTTT.

This rearrangement joins TRBV14 to TRBJ1-1; TRBD1 matches at 7 bases. The CDR3 contains 15 residues. With 5 bases clipped from V and 5 bases from J, the junction kept 11 bases outside the gene matches. Germline CDR1 reads SGHDN; CDR2 reads FVKESK. The CDR3 DNA sequence: TGTGCCAGCAGCTTCGGGCAGGGGGTGTGGACTGAAGCTTTCTTT. This codes for CASSFGQGVWTEAFF.

This sequence joins TRBV6-1 and TRBJ1-2; 7 bases map to TRBD1. CDR3 length: 17 amino acids. In germline, CDR1 is MNHNS, CDR2 SASEGT. V trimming: 0 bases; J trimming: 4 bases; junction bases outside the gene matches: 11. The CDR3, as DNA: TGTGCCAGCAGTGAAGCGAAGGGGGCGCCTAGTTTCTATGGCTACACCTTC. This sequence encodes CASSEAKGAPSFYGYTF.

The chain is built from TRBV28 and TRBJ2-1, with a weak D call TRBD2 (5 bases). Trimming stripped 6 bases from V and 4 bases from J, with 13 bases between. CDR3 size: 14 residues. Germline V lookup: CDR1 MDHEN, CDR2 SYDVKM. CDR3 sequence reads: CASRQAEVYNEQFF. The CDR3 nucleotides read TGTGCCAGCAGGCAAGCGGAGGTGTACAATGAGCAGTTCTTC.